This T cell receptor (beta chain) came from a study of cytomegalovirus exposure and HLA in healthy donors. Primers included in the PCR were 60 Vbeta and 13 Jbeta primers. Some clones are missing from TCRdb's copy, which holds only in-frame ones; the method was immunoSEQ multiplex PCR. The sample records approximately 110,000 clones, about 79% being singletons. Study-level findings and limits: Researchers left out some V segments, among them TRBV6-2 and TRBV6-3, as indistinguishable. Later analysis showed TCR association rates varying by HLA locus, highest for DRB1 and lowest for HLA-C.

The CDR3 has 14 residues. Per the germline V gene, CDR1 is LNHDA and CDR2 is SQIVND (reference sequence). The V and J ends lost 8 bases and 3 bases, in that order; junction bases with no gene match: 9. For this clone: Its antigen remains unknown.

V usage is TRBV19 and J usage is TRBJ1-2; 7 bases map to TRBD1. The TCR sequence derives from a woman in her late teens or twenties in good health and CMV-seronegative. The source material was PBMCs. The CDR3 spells CASSQGGRYYGYTF. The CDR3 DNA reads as TGTGCCAGTTCCCAGGGGGGTCGGTACTATGGCTACACCTTC.